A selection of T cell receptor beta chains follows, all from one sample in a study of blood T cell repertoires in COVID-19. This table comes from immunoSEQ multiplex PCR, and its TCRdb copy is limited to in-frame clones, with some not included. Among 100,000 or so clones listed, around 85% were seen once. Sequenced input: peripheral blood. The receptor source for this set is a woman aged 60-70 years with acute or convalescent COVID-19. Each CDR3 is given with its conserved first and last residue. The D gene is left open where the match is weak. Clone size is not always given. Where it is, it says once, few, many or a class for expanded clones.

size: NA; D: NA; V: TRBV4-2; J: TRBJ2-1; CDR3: CASSQELLYNEQFF; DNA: TGTGCCAGCAGCCAAGAACTCCTTTACAATGAGCAGTTCTTC
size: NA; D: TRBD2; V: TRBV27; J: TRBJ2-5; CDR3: CASGDSGEQETQYF; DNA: TGTGCCAGCGGTGATAGCGGGGAGCAAGAGACCCAGTACTTC
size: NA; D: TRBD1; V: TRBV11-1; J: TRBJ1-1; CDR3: CASSQGAGSTEAFF; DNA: TGTGCCAGCAGCCAGGGGGCAGGTAGCACTGAAGCTTTCTTT
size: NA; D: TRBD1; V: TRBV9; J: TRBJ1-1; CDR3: CASSVVTGGGTEAFF; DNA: TGTGCCAGCAGCGTAGTCACAGGGGGAGGTACTGAAGCTTTCTTT
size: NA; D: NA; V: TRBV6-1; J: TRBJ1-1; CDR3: CASSEKLLNTEAFF; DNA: TGTGCCAGCAGTGAAAAACTCTTGAACACTGAAGCTTTCTTT
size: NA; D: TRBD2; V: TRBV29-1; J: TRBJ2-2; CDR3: CSVLGEGAWVGELFF; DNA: TGCAGCGTTCTAGGGGAGGGAGCGTGGGTCGGGGAGCTGTTTTTT
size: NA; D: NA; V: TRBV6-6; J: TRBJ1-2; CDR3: CASSYHRENYGYTF; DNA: TGTGCCAGCAGTTACCACAGGGAGAACTATGGCTACACCTTC
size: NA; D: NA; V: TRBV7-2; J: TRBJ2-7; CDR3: CASSLQSTRLSYEQYF; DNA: TGTGCCAGCAGCCTCCAGTCGACTAGACTCTCGTACGAGCAGTACTTC
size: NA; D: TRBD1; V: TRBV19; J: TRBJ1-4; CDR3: CASSIGRQGHNEKLFF; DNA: TGTGCCAGTAGTATAGGAAGACAGGGGCATAATGAAAAACTGTTTTTT
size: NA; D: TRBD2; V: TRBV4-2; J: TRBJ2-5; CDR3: CASSQETASGGIQYF; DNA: TGTGCCAGCAGCCAAGAGACGGCTAGCGGGGGCATCCAGTACTTC
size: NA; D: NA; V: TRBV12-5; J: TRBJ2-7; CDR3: CALQGCGEQYF; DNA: TGTGCCCTTCAGGGGTGTGGAGAGCAGTACTTC
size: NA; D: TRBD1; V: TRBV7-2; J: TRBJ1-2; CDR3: CASSPTGTANRGYTF; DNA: TGTGCCAGCAGCCCCACCGGGACAGCGAATCGTGGCTACACCTTC
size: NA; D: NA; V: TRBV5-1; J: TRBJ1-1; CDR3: CASSLSGEWNTEAFF; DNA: TGCGCCAGCAGCTTGTCAGGGGAGTGGAACACTGAAGCTTTCTTT
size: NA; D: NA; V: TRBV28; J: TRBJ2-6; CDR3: CASSWSGFTNSGANVLTF; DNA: TGTGCCAGCAGTTGGTCAGGGTTTACCAACTCTGGGGCCAACGTCCTGACTTTC
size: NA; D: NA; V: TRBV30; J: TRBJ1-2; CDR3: CACTGRHYGYTF; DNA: TGTGCCTGTACCGGTCGCCACTATGGCTACACCTTC
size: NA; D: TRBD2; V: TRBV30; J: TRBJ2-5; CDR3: CAWGTSRETQYF; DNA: TGTGCCTGGGGGACTAGTAGGGAGACCCAGTACTTC
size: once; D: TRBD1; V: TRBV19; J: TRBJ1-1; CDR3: CASRSQGGNTEAFF; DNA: TGTGCCAGTAGATCACAGGGGGGGAACACTGAAGCTTTCTTT
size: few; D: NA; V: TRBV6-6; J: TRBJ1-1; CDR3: CASSYSEMNTEAFF; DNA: TGTGCCAGCAGTTACTCTGAGATGAACACTGAAGCTTTCTTT
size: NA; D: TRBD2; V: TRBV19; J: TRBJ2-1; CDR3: CASSLTSGGFNEQFF; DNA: TGTGCCAGTAGCCTGACTAGCGGGGGGTTCAATGAGCAGTTCTTC
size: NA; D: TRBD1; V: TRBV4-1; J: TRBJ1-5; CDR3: CASSPQGERSNQPQHF; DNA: TGCGCCAGCAGTCCACAGGGGGAAAGGAGCAATCAGCCCCAGCATTTT
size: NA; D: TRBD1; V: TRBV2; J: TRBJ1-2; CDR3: CASLSGQGNYGYTF; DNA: TGTGCCAGCCTCTCCGGACAGGGTAATTATGGCTACACCTTC
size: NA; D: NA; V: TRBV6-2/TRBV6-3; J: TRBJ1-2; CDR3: CASSHQLTGLGGYTF; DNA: TGTGCCAGCAGCCACCAATTGACAGGTCTGGGTGGCTACACCTTC
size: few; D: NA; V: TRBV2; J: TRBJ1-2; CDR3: CASSEEGVGAGYTF; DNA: TGTGCCAGCAGTGAAGAGGGGGTCGGAGCGGGCTACACCTTC
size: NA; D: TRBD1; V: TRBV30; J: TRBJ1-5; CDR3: CAWRTGGNQPQHF; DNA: TGTGCCTGGCGGACAGGGGGCAACCAGCCCCAGCATTTT
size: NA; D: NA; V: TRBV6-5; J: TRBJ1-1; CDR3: CASSPLRDLNTEAFF; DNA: TGTGCCAGCAGTCCTCTCAGGGACTTGAACACTGAAGCTTTCTTT
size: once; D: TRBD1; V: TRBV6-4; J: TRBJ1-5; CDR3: CASTARQGPDQPQHF; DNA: TGTGCCAGCACGGCCAGACAGGGGCCTGATCAGCCCCAGCATTTT
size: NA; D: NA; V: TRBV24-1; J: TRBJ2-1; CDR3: CATSPQVYNEQFF; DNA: TGTGCCACCAGTCCCCAGGTTTACAATGAGCAGTTCTTC
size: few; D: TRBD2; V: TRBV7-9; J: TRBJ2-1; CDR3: CASSLVGGDEQFF; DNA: TGTGCCAGCAGCTTAGTCGGGGGGGATGAGCAGTTCTTC